This TCR beta chain was identified in a study of T cells in Graves' hyperthyroidism and ophthalmopathy. Trimming pared 3 bases from V and 6 bases from J, leaving 8 bases between. The V gene's germline CDR1 is SEHNR and CDR2 FQNEAQ (reference sequence). There are 12 residues in the CDR3. RNA transcripts yielded amplified TCR beta CDR3 regions. The HTBI primer set drove a first-round RT-PCR of the TCR CDR3. Using its own MiXCR run on the multiplex PCR reads, TCRdb lists one record per CDR3 protein. The data show around 340,000 distinct CDR3 sequences, about 18% seen once. This clonotype showed up many times. Using less than 12 ml of fresh peripheral blood, PBMCs were prepared.

The V call is TRBV7-9, the J call TRBJ1-1; unclear D gene. This sequence was found in a woman in her twenties or thirties with Graves' hyperthyroidism that later progressed to Graves' ophthalmopathy. Sequences were obtained from blood. The CDR3 DNA sequence: TGTGCCAGCAGCTTCCTTTCGGCTGAAGCTTTCTTT. The encoded protein is CASSFLSAEAFF.